The 8 T cell receptor beta chains below were found in one sample sequenced in a study of identical twins. A single record per CDR3 protein comes from TCRdb applying MiXCR to the 5' RACE reads. The sample yields hundreds of thousands of distinct CDR3 sequences, around 24% seen once. In addition, the sample was reused for a study of T cells expressing NK-cell markers.

Sample: CD4+ T cells sorted from blood. The receptor set was obtained from a woman aged 18 to 35 in good health.

This clonotype has more than one count but fewer than ten. CDR3 region: CASSPGQALGETQYF. CDR3 DNA sequence: TGCGCCAGCAGCCCGGGACAGGCTCTGGGGGAGACCCAGTACTTC. The rearrangement joins TRBV5-1 to TRBJ2-5; 8 nucleotides match TRBD1. This CDR3 region has 15 residues. Germline values: CDR1 SGHRS, CDR2 YFSETQ. The V segment lost 4 bases and the J segment 5 bases; nucleotides outside the gene matches: 10.

V usage is TRBV27 and J usage is TRBJ1-1; 8 bases agree with TRBD1. CDR3 size: 14 residues. From germline, CDR1 is MNHEY and CDR2 SMNVEV (reference sequence). Trimming removed 5 bases from V and 2 bases from J; junction bases left unmatched: 4. For the CDR3, the DNA is TGTGCCAGCAGTGCGGACAGGGAAAACACTGAAGCTTTCTTT. Its protein product is CASSADRENTEAFF.

The gene calls are TRBV15 and TRBJ2-1; weak D call: TRBD2 (5 bases). Germline assignment: CDR1 LNHNV and CDR2 YYDKDF (reference sequence). This CDR3 comprises 13 residues. V was trimmed by 0 bases and J by 10 bases, leaving 10 bases between them. The CDR3 loop is CATSRDMRREQFF. The DNA for the CDR3 is TGTGCCACCAGCAGAGATATGCGGAGGGAGCAGTTCTTC. Complete variable domain (other parts from reference TRBV15 and TRBJ2-1): DAMVIQNPRYQVTQFGKPVTLSCSQTLNHNVMYWYQQKSSQAPKLLFHYYDKDFNNEADTPDNFQSRRPNTSFCFLDIRSPGLGDTAMYLCATSRDMRREQFFGPGTRLTVL.

The chain links TRBV20-1 to TRBJ1-5, with TRBD1 as a possible D gene (5 bases). Germline lookup yields CDR1 DFQATT and CDR2 SNEGSKA (reference sequence). The CDR3 has 14 amino acids. The ends were cut back, 1 base at V and 4 bases at J, with 11 bases in the middle. The CDR3 loop is CSARAGPHNQPQHF. The CDR3 bases are TGCAGTGCTAGAGCGGGACCTCATAATCAGCCCCAGCATTTT.

The CDR3 DNA follows: TGTGCCAGCAGTTTGGCCCTGCCTACGGAGACCCAGTACTTC. Its translation: CASSLALPTETQYF. The chain joins TRBV28 to TRBJ2-5; no clear D. The germline V gene has CDR1 MDHEN and CDR2 SYDVKM. V was clipped by 3 bases and J by 5 bases, with 13 bases between them. CDR3 length equals 14 residues. Complete variable domain (other parts from reference TRBV28 and TRBJ2-5): DVKVTQSSRYLVKRTGEKVFLECVQDMDHENMFWYRQDPGLGLRLIYFSYDVKMKEKGDIPEGYSVSREKKERFSLILESASTNQTSMYLCASSLALPTETQYFGPGTRLLVL.

This chain joins TRBV20-1 and TRBJ2-1; a weak D match, TRBD2 (6 bases). Germline V lookup: CDR1 DFQATT, CDR2 SNEGSKA (reference sequence). The CDR3 has 14 amino acids. Trimming pared 6 bases from V and 6 bases from J, leaving 18 bases between. This CDR3 is CSAARVSGFNEQFF. In DNA, the CDR3 is TGCAGTGCCGCCCGGGTTAGCGGATTCAATGAGCAGTTCTTC.

J is TRBJ2-5 and V is TRBV20-1; 10 nucleotides align to TRBD2. V shed 1 base, J shed 4 bases, and the junction held 6 bases outside the gene matches. Germline CDR1 is DFQATT and CDR2 is SNEGSKA (reference sequence). The CDR3 runs to 15 residues. CDR3 nucleotide sequence: TGCAGTGCTAGAGGTTGGACTAGCGGTCGAGAGACCCAGTACTTC. It codes for CSARGWTSGRETQYF.

This clonotype has just one count. The rearrangement uses TRBV9 and TRBJ2-6; D not certain. V shed 6 bases and J shed 0 bases, with 7 bases lying between them. There are 14 residues in the CDR3. Germline V lookup: CDR1 SGDLS, CDR2 YYNGEE. CDR3 sequence: CASTISSGANVLTF. The CDR3 nucleotides read TGTGCCAGCACCATTTCCTCTGGGGCCAACGTCCTGACTTTC.